Listed below are T cell receptor beta chains from one sample, sequenced in a study of cytomegalovirus exposure and HLA in healthy donors. Sequencing was performed with immunoSEQ multiplex PCR; in TCRdb, only in-frame clones are kept and a portion is missing. The sample consists of 110,000 or so clones, 74% of them appearing once. Sequencing was carried out using PBMCs. The receptors here all came from a woman aged 50 to 60 in good health and CMV-seropositive. Each CDR3 is given with its conserved first and last residue. A D gene is named only where the DNA matches it firmly. Clone size is not always given. Where it is, it says once, few, many or a class for expanded clones.

v_gene,abundance,d_gene,j_gene,CDR3nt,CDR3aa
TRBV4-2,NA,TRBD2,TRBJ2-7,TGTGCCAGCAGCCAAACCCTGCTAGCGGGAAGCTCCTACGAGCAGTACTTC,CASSQTLLAGSSYEQYF
TRBV7-9,once,NA,TRBJ1-3,TGTGCCAGCAGCTTAGGTTTTGGTCTTGGACAAATGGGAAACACCATATATTTT,CASSLGFGLGQMGNTIYF
TRBV7-9,once,NA,TRBJ1-4,TGTGCCAGCAGCTTTGGGCAGGGGAGTGAAAAACTGTTTTTT,CASSFGQGSEKLFF
TRBV7-2,NA,NA,TRBJ1-2,TGTGCCAGCAGCTTAAATCCAGATCCTAACTATGGCTACACCTTC,CASSLNPDPNYGYTF
TRBV7-3,NA,TRBD2,TRBJ2-1,TGTGCCAGCAGGTTAGCGGGAGGGACGTCCAATGAGCAGTTCTTC,CASRLAGGTSNEQFF
TRBV30,NA,TRBD1,TRBJ1-4,TGTGCCTGTAGACAGGGGAATAATGAAAAACTGTTTTTT,CACRQGNNEKLFF
TRBV6-1,NA,TRBD2,TRBJ2-1,TGTGCCAGCAGTGAACTAGCGGGAGTCAATGAGCAGTTCTTC,CASSELAGVNEQFF
TRBV27,once,TRBD2,TRBJ2-2,TGTGCCAGCAGTTTAGCGGGGGGGGTAGGGGAGCTGTTTTTT,CASSLAGGVGELFF
TRBV29-1,NA,TRBD1,TRBJ1-5,TGCAGCGTTGAATCAGGGACAGGACAGCCCCAGCATTTT,CSVESGTGQPQHF
TRBV4-3,NA,NA,TRBJ1-2,TGCGCCAGCAGCCGCGGCGGGGGAATAGGGAACTATGGCTACACCTTC,CASSRGGGIGNYGYTF
TRBV4-1,few,TRBD1,TRBJ2-7,TGCGCCAGCAGCCAAGCCCGGGACAGGGTTGACGAGCAGTACTTC,CASSQARDRVDEQYF
TRBV20-1,NA,NA,TRBJ2-7,TGCAGTGCTAGTGAGGACTACGAGCAGTACTTC,CSASEDYEQYF
TRBV19,NA,TRBD1,TRBJ1-5,TGTGCCAGTAGCTACGACAGGGGGCATGGTCAGCCCCAGCATTTT,CASSYDRGHGQPQHF
TRBV28,NA,TRBD1,TRBJ1-2,TGTGCCAGCAGTCCCGGACAGGGGATCGGCTACACCTTC,CASSPGQGIGYTF
TRBV19,NA,TRBD1,TRBJ1-2,TGTGCCAGTAGTTCCTCCTCGGGACAGAATAACTATGGCTACACCTTC,CASSSSSGQNNYGYTF
TRBV4-2,NA,NA,TRBJ2-1,TGTGCCAGCAGCCAAGATGCGACAGGCTCCTACAATGAGCAGTTCTTC,CASSQDATGSYNEQFF
TRBV18,once,TRBD2,TRBJ2-7,TGTGCCAGCTCAGTGATAGCGGGTGAGTCCTACGAGCAGTACTTC,CASSVIAGESYEQYF
TRBV6-1,many,NA,TRBJ2-7,TGTGCCAGCAGTGAACTAGCAAACTACGAGCAGTACTTC,CASSELANYEQYF
TRBV5-8,NA,TRBD1,TRBJ1-5,TGTGCCAGCAGCCAGGGACAGGGCAATCAGCCCCAGCATTTT,CASSQGQGNQPQHF
TRBV29-1,NA,NA,TRBJ2-2,TGCAGCGTCCCCGTGTCAGGGTCGGACACCGGGGAGCTGTTTTTT,CSVPVSGSDTGELFF
TRBV29-1,once,TRBD1,TRBJ2-7,TGCAGCGTGGATGAACAGGGGTTGGGATACGAGCAGTACTTC,CSVDEQGLGYEQYF
TRBV5-1,NA,NA,TRBJ2-7,TGCGCCAGCAGGCTCCAGACAACGAGTAACGAGCAGTACTTC,CASRLQTTSNEQYF
TRBV9,few,NA,TRBJ2-3,TGTGCCAGCAGCCCGGACATAGATACGCAGTATTTT,CASSPDIDTQYF
TRBV18,NA,TRBD1,TRBJ1-2,TGTGCCAGCTCAGCCACCGTCTCGGGACAGGTTTATGGCTACACCTTC,CASSATVSGQVYGYTF
TRBV5-1,NA,NA,TRBJ2-5,TGCGCCAGCAGCTTGTGGGGGCTCACCCAAGAGACCCAGTACTTC,CASSLWGLTQETQYF
TRBV15,NA,NA,TRBJ2-1,TGTGCCACCAGCAGAGAGGCGGGACTGGGCAATGAGCAGTTCTTC,CATSREAGLGNEQFF
TRBV7-9,NA,NA,TRBJ1-5,TGTGCCAGCAGCATCGGGGGGTTCAATCAGCCCCAGCATTTT,CASSIGGFNQPQHF
TRBV18,NA,TRBD1,TRBJ1-3,TGTGCCAGCTCACCACCGGGGGACAGGGTAGCTGGAAACACCATATATTTT,CASSPPGDRVAGNTIYF
TRBV30,NA,TRBD2,TRBJ2-1,TGTGCCTGGAGTAGGGGACTAGCGGTTAATGAGCAGTTCTTC,CAWSRGLAVNEQFF
TRBV6-1,NA,NA,TRBJ2-6,TGTGCCAGCAGTCAGGGGGCCAACGTCCTGACTTTC,CASSQGANVLTF
TRBV4-2,NA,NA,TRBJ2-5,TGTGCCAGCAGCCAATCGCAAGAGACCCAGTACTTC,CASSQSQETQYF
TRBV5-1,NA,TRBD1,TRBJ2-2,TGCGCCAGCAGCTTGGCACAGGGGGCCGGCACCGGGGAGCTGTTTTTT,CASSLAQGAGTGELFF
TRBV5-1,NA,NA,TRBJ2-1,TGCGCCAGCAGCTTGGTACAGAGCTCCTACAATGAGCAGTTCTTC,CASSLVQSSYNEQFF
TRBV5-8,NA,NA,TRBJ1-2,TGTGCCAGCAGGCTAAATGGCTACACCTTC,CASRLNGYTF
TRBV7-7,NA,TRBD2,TRBJ2-1,TGTGCCAGCAGCTTAGTGGGAGGGAATGAGCAGTTCTTC,CASSLVGGNEQFF
TRBV7-9,NA,TRBD2,TRBJ2-7,TGTGCCAGCAGCTCAATTTCTAGCGGATACTACGAGCAGTACTTC,CASSSISSGYYEQYF
TRBV29-1,NA,NA,TRBJ2-7,TGCAGCGTTCAAGAGGGGGCGGGAGACGAGCAGTACTTC,CSVQEGAGDEQYF
TRBV19,NA,TRBD1,TRBJ1-1,TGTGCCAGTAACGACAGGGTGGAAGCTTTCTTT,CASNDRVEAFF
TRBV5-4,NA,NA,TRBJ2-7,TGTGCCAGCAGCCTGGACATTAGAGGGGAGCAGTACTTC,CASSLDIRGEQYF
TRBV19,NA,TRBD1,TRBJ1-4,TGTGCCAGTAGTCCTACAGGGGATAATGAAAAACTGTTTTTT,CASSPTGDNEKLFF
TRBV7-9,NA,TRBD2,TRBJ2-1,TGTGCCAGCAGCTTGTCTAGCGGGGCGGGCAACGATGAGCAGTTCTTC,CASSLSSGAGNDEQFF
TRBV6-5,NA,TRBD2,TRBJ2-7,TGTGCCAGCAATCTAAGCGGGGGGACCTACGAGCAGTACTTC,CASNLSGGTYEQYF
TRBV30,NA,NA,TRBJ1-2,TGTGCCTGGGGAGGCCAACAAGGGAATGGCTACACCTTC,CAWGGQQGNGYTF
TRBV10-1,NA,TRBD2,TRBJ2-7,TGCGCCAGCAGTGACAACGCGGCAGGGAGGGAATACTTC,CASSDNAAGREYF
TRBV5-1,NA,TRBD1,TRBJ1-2,TGCGCCAGCAGCTCAACAGGGGAGGTCTATGGCTACACCTTC,CASSSTGEVYGYTF
TRBV9,few,TRBD1,TRBJ1-5,TGTGCCAGCAGCCCGGGACAGGGAGTGTCCCAGCCCCAGCATTTT,CASSPGQGVSQPQHF
TRBV4-1,few,TRBD2,TRBJ2-5,TGCGCCAGCAGCCACCTGCCGGGGCTAGCGGGAGTAGGGGAGACCCAGTACTTC,CASSHLPGLAGVGETQYF
TRBV19,NA,TRBD1,TRBJ1-2,TGTGCCAGTAGTCAGACAGGGGGCCCTAACTATGGCTACACCTTC,CASSQTGGPNYGYTF
TRBV9,once,NA,TRBJ2-2,TGTGCCAGCAGCGCTCGGCTAGTGGTCGGGGAGCTGTTTTTT,CASSARLVVGELFF
TRBV2,NA,NA,TRBJ2-1,TGTGCCAGCGGAGGGTACAATGAGCAGTTCTTC,CASGGYNEQFF
TRBV6-5,NA,NA,TRBJ1-2,TGTGCCAGCAGTTACAACGGGGACTATGGCTACACCTTC,CASSYNGDYGYTF
TRBV5-5,NA,TRBD1,TRBJ1-1,TGTGCCAGCAGCCGACAGGGGGGCGCAATGAACACTGAAGCTTTCTTT,CASSRQGGAMNTEAFF
TRBV18,NA,TRBD1,TRBJ1-6,TGTGCCAGCTCACCTCTTTGGGACAGGGGGAATTCACCCCTCCACTTT,CASSPLWDRGNSPLHF
TRBV10-3,NA,NA,TRBJ2-1,TGTGCCATCAGTTCTAGCGCCTCTCCTCAAGATGAGCAGTTCTTC,CAISSSASPQDEQFF
TRBV6-1,NA,NA,TRBJ2-1,TGTGCCAGCAGGCCCGCGGGATTATCGTACAATGAGCAGTTCTTC,CASRPAGLSYNEQFF
TRBV10-3,NA,NA,TRBJ1-5,TGTGCCATCAGTGAGAGGGCAGGGGCCTCCTATCAGCCCCAGCATTTT,CAISERAGASYQPQHF
TRBV2,few,NA,TRBJ1-1,TGTGCCAGCAGGGAGAGGACACCAGATAAAGCTTTCTTT,CASRERTPDKAFF